This T cell receptor (beta chain) was retrieved from a study of T cell responses to AZD1222 COVID-19 vaccine. Generated by immunoSEQ multiplex PCR, the TCRdb table keeps only in-frame clones and is missing some. The data show tens of thousands of clones, 80% to 90% seen once. Germline V lookup: CDR1 ENHRY, CDR2 SYGVKD. The CDR3 has 14 residues. V lost 2 bases and J 7 bases, leaving 12 bases between the germline ends. Whole-study results and caveats: Compared with day 0, the breadth and depth of the Spike-specific TCR repertoire rose significantly after two doses of AZD1222. Clonal diversity may have been underestimated in mostly white British donors.

About this clone itself: What it binds is not known.

The chain recombines TRBV10-3 with TRBJ2-1; D remains ambiguous. This specimen consisted of peripheral blood, obtained on day 0 of AZD1222 vaccination. The source is an adult in good health. The chain's CDR3 is CAISETEDLNEQFF. DNA of the CDR3: TGTGCCATCAGTGAGACAGAGGATCTGAATGAGCAGTTCTTC.